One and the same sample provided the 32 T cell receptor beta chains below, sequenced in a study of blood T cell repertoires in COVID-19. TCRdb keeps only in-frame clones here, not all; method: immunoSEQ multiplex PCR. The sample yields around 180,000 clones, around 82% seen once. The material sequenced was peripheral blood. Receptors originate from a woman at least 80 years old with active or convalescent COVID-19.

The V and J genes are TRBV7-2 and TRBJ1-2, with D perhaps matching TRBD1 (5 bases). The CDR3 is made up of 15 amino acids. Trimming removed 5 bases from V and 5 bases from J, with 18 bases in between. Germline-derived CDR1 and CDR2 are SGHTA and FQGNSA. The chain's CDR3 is CASSPSRRGEYGYTF. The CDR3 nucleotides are TGTGCCAGCAGCCCTAGCAGGCGGGGGGAGTATGGCTACACCTTC.

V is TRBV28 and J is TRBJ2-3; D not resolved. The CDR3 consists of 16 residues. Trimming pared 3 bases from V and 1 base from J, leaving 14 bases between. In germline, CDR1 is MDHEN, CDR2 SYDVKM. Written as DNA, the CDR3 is TGTGCCAGCAGTTTTAGGCGTCGTGCGGGCACAGATACGCAGTATTTT. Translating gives CASSFRRRAGTDTQYF.

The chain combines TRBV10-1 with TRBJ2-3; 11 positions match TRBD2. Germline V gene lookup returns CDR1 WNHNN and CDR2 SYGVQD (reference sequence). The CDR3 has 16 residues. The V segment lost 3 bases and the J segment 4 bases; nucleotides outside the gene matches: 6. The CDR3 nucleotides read TGCGCCAGCAGTGATCCACTAGCGGGAGTTCCAGATACGCAGTATTTT. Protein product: CASSDPLAGVPDTQYF.

CDR3 sequence reads: CASSPRGEIDTQYF. In nucleotides, the CDR3 is TGCGCCAGCAGCCCGCGGGGGGAAATAGATACGCAGTATTTT. The chain carries TRBV5-1 and TRBJ2-3; TRBD2 aligns across 8 bases. V shed 4 bases and J 5 bases; nucleotides not matched to a gene: 6. The germline V gene encodes CDR1 SGHRS and CDR2 YFSETQ. This CDR3 region has 14 residues.

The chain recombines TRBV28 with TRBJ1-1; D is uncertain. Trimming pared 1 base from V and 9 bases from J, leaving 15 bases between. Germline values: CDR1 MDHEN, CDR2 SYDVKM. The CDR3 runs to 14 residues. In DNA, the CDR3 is TGTGCCAGCAGTTTATCGTGGGTGGGAGCCCAAGCTTTCTTT. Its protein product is CASSLSWVGAQAFF. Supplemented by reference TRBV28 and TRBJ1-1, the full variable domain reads DVKVTQSSRYLVKRTGEKVFLECVQDMDHENMFWYRQDPGLGLRLIYFSYDVKMKEKGDIPEGYSVSREKKERFSLILESASTNQTSMYLCASSLSWVGAQAFFGQGTRLTVV.

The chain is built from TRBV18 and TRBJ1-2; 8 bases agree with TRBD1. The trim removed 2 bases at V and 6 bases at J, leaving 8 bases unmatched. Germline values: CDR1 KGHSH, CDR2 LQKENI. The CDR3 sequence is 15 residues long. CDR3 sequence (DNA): TGTGCCAGCTCACCAATCGACAGGGGCGCCCATGGCTACACCTTC. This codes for CASSPIDRGAHGYTF.

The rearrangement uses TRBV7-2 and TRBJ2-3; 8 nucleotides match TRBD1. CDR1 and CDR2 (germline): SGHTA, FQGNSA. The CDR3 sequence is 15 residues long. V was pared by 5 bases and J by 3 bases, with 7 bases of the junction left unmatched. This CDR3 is CASSTTGGETDTQYF. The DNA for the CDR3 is TGTGCCAGCAGCACAACAGGGGGTGAGACAGATACGCAGTATTTT.

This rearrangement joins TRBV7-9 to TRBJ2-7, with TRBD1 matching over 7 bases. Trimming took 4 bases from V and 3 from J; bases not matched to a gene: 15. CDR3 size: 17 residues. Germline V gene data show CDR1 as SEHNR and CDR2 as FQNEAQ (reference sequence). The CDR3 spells CASSSKPRQGWCYEQYF. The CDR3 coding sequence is TGTGCCAGCAGCTCTAAACCTCGACAGGGATGGTGCTACGAGCAGTACTTC.

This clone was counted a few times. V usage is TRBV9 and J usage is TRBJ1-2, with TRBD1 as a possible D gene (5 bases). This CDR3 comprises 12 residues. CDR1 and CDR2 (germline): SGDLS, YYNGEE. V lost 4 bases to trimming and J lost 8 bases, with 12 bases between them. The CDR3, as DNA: TGTGCCAGCAGCCAACAGGCCTGGGGCTACACCTTC. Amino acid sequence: CASSQQAWGYTF.

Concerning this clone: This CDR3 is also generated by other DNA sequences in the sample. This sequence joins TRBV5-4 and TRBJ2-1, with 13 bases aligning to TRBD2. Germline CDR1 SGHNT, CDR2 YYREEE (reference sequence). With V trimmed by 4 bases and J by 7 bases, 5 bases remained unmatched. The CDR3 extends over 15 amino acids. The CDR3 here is CASSRTSGSENEQFF. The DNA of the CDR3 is TGTGCCAGCAGCCGGACTAGCGGGAGTGAGAATGAGCAGTTCTTC.

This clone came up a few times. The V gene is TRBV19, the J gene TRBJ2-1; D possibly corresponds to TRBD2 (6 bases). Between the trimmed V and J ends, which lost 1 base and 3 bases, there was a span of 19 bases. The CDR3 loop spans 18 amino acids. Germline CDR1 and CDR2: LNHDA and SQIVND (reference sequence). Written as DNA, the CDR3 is TGTGCCAGTAGTATAGTCCCCCCGGGAGCGCTGTACTACAATGAGCAGTTCTTC. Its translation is CASSIVPPGALYYNEQFF.

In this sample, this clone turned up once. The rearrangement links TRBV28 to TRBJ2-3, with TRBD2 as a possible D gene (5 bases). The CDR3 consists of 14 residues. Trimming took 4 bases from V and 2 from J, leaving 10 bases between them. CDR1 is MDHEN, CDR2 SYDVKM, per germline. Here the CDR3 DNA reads TGTGCCAGCAGTTCTCTAGCTGACACAGATACGCAGTATTTT. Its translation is CASSSLADTDTQYF.

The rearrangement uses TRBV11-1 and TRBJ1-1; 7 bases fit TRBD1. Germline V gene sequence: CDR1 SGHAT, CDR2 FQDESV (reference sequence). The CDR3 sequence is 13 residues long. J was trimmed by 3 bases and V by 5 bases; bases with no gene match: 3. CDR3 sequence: CASSLGQDTEAFF. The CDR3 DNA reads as TGTGCCAGCAGCCTAGGACAGGACACTGAAGCTTTCTTT.

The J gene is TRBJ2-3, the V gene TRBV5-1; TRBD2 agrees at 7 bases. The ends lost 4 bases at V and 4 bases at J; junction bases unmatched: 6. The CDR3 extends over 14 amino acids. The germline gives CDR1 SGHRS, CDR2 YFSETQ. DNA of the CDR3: TGCGCCAGCAGCCTGGACCGGGGGGCAGATACGCAGTATTTT. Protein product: CASSLDRGADTQYF.

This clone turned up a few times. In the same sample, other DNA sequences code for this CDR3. The CDR3 region is CASSPRNTEAFF. The DNA of the CDR3 is TGTGCCAGCAGCCCTCGGAACACTGAAGCTTTCTTT. The chain uses TRBV7-9 and TRBJ1-1; the D is unclear. Germline CDR1 is SEHNR and CDR2 is FQNEAQ (reference sequence). V lost 5 bases to trimming and J lost 1 base, with 5 bases between them. This CDR3 has 12 amino acids.

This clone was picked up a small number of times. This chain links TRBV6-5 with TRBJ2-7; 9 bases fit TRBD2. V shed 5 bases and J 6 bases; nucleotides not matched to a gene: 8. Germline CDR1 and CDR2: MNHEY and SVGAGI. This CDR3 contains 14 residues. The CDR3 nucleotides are TGTGCCAGCAGTCCGCGGGGGGGCGGGTTCGAGCAGTACTTC. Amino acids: CASSPRGGGFEQYF.

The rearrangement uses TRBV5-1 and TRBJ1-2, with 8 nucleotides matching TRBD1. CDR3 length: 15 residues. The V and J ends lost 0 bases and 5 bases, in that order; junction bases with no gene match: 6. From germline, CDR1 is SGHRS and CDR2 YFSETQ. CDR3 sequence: CASSLAQGAGYGYTF. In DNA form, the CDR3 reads TGCGCCAGCAGCTTGGCCCAGGGGGCGGGGTATGGCTACACCTTC.

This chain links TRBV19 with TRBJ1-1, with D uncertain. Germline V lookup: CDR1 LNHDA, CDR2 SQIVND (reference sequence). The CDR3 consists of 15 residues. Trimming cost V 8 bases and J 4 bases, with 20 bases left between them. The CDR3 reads CASLPRGEGVTEAFF. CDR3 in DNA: TGTGCCAGTTTGCCCCGTGGGGAGGGTGTCACTGAAGCTTTCTTT.

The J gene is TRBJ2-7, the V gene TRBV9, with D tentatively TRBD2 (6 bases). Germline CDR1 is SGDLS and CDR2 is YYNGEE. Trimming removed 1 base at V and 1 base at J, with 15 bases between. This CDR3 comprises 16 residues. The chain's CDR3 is CASSVSPGLLSYEQYF. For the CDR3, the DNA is TGTGCCAGCAGCGTATCCCCGGGACTTCTTTCCTACGAGCAGTACTTC.

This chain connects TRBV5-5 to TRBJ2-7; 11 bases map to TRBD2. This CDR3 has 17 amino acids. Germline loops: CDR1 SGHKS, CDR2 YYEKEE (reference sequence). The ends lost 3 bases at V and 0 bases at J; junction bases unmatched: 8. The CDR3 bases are TGTGCCAGCAGCTACCAACTAGCGGGAGCACTCTCCTACGAGCAGTACTTC. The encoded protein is CASSYQLAGALSYEQYF.

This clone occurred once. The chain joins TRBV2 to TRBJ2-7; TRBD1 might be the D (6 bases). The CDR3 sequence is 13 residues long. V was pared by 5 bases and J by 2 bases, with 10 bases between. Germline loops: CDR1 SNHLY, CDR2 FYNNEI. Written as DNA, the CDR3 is TGTGCCAGCAGTCAACAGGGTGCCTACGAGCAGTACTTC. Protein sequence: CASSQQGAYEQYF. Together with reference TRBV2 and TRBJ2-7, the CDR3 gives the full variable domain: EPEVTQTPSHQVTQMGQEVILRCVPISNHLYFYWYRQILGQKVEFLVSFYNNEISEKSEIFDDQFSVERPDGSNFTLKIRSTKLEDSAMYFCASSQQGAYEQYFGPGTRLTVT.

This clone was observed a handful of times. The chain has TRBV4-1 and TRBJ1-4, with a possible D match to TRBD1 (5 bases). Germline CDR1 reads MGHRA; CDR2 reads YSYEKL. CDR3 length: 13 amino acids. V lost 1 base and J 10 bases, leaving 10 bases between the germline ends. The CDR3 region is CASSQAGTGKLFF. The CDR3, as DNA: TGCGCCAGCAGCCAAGCTGGGACTGGAAAACTGTTTTTT.

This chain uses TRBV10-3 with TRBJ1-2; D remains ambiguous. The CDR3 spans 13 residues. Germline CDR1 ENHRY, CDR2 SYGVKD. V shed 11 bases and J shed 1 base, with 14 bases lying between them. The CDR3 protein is CASEEGNNYGYTF. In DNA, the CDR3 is TGTGCCTCGGAGGAAGGCAATAACTATGGCTACACCTTC.

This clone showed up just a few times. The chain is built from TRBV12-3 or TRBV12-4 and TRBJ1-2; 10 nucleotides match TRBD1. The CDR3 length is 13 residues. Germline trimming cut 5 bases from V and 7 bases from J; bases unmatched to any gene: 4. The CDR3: CASSRDRGLGYTF. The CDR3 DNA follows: TGTGCCAGCAGTAGAGACAGGGGGCTTGGCTACACCTTC.

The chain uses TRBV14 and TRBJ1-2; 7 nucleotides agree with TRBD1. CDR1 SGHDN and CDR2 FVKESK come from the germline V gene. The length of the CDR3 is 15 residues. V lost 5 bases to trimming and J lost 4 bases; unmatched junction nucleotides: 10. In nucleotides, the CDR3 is TGTGCCAGCAGCACCAGAGGGGGCTCGGGCTATGGCTACACCTTC. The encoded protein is CASSTRGGSGYGYTF.

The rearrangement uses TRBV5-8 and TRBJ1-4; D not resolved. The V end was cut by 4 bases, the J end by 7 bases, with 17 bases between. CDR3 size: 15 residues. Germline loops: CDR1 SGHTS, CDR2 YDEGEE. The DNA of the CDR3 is TGTGCCAGCAGCCGAGGCGAGACCGGTGGTGAAAAACTGTTTTTT. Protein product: CASSRGETGGEKLFF.

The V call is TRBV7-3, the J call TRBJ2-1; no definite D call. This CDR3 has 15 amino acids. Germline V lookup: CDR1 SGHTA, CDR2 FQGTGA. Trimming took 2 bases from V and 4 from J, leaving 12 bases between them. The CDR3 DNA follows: TGTGCCAGCAGCTTAGTAACTTCCCCTTACAATGAGCAGTTCTTC. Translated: CASSLVTSPYNEQFF. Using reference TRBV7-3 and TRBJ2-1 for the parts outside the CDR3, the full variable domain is GAGVSQTPSNKVTEKGKYVELRCDPISGHTALYWYRQSLGQGPEFLIYFQGTGAADDSGLPNDRFFAVRPEGSVSTLKIQRTERGDSAVYLCASSLVTSPYNEQFFGPGTRLTVL.

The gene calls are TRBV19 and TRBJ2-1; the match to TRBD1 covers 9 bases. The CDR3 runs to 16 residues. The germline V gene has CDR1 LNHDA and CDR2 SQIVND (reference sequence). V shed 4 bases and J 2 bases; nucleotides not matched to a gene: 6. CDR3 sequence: CASSTLTGGAYNEQFF. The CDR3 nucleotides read TGTGCCAGTAGTACCCTTACAGGGGGCGCCTACAATGAGCAGTTCTTC.

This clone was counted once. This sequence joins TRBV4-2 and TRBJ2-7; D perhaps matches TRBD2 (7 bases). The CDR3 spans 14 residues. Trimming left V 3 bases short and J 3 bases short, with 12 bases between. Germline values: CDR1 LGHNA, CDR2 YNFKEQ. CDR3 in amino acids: CASSHRGGDYEQYF. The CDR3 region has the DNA TGTGCCAGCAGCCATAGGGGGGGGGACTACGAGCAGTACTTC.

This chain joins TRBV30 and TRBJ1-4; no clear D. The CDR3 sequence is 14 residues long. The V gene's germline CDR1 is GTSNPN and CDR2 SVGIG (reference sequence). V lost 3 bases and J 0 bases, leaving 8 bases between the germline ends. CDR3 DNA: TGTGCCTGGAGCCACAGTGCAACTAATGAAAAACTGTTTTTT. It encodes CAWSHSATNEKLFF.

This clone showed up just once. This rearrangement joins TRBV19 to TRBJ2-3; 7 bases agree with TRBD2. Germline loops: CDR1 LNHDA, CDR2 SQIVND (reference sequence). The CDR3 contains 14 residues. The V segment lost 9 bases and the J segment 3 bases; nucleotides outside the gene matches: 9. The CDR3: CASASTSATDTQYF. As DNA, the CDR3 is TGTGCCAGCGCCTCCACTAGCGCGACAGATACGCAGTATTTT.

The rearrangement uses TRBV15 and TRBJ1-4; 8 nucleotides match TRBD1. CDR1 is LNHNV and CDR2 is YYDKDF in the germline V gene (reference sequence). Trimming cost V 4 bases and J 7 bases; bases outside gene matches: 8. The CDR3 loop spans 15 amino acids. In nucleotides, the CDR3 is TGTGCCACCAGCACCAGACAGGGGACGGGTGAAAAACTGTTTTTT. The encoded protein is CATSTRQGTGEKLFF.